A selection of T cell receptor beta chains follows, all from one sample in a study of blood T cell repertoires in COVID-19. The data were produced by immunoSEQ multiplex PCR, yet TCRdb's version contains in-frame clones alone and is incomplete. The table lists around 64,000 clones, roughly 84% of them singletons. The sequenced sample was peripheral blood. The source is an elderly man in a cohort sampled during active COVID-19. The CDR3 runs from the conserved cysteine through the conserved F or W. Each record gives: CDR3 protein, CDR3 DNA, V gene, clone size, J gene, D gene. A D gene is named only where the DNA matches it firmly. Only part of the rows carry a size: once, few, many, or a class if the clone is expanded.

CDR3: CASSLRDRGEPNYGYTF; DNA: TGTGCCAGCAGCTTACGGGACAGGGGGGAACCTAACTATGGCTACACCTTC; V: TRBV7-8; size: once; J: TRBJ1-2; D: TRBD1
CDR3: CASSVGTDNTGELFF; DNA: TGTGCCAGCAGCGTAGGGACAGACAACACCGGGGAGCTGTTTTTT; V: TRBV9; size: .; J: TRBJ2-2; D: .
CDR3: CASNTGPLNTEAFF; DNA: TGTGCCAGCAACACAGGGCCTCTGAACACTGAAGCTTTCTTT; V: TRBV27; size: .; J: TRBJ1-1; D: .
CDR3: CASSPLPDNTGELFF; DNA: TGTGCCAGCTCACCACTGCCAGATAACACCGGGGAGCTGTTTTTT; V: TRBV18; size: .; J: TRBJ2-2; D: .
CDR3: CASSTRRQGNTGELFF; DNA: TGTGCCAGCAGTACAAGAAGGCAGGGGAACACCGGGGAGCTGTTTTTT; V: TRBV13; size: .; J: TRBJ2-2; D: .
CDR3: CASSTQGAANTEAFF; DNA: TGTGCCAGCAGCACCCAGGGGGCGGCGAACACTGAAGCTTTCTTT; V: TRBV21-1; size: .; J: TRBJ1-1; D: .
CDR3: CSATDPGWPEQYF; DNA: TGCAGCGCGACGGACCCAGGGTGGCCCGAGCAGTACTTC; V: TRBV29-1; size: .; J: TRBJ2-7; D: .
CDR3: CATSDTGQASYEQYF; DNA: TGTGCCACCAGTGATACCGGACAGGCGTCCTACGAGCAGTACTTC; V: TRBV24-1; size: .; J: TRBJ2-7; D: TRBD1
CDR3: CASSAGQGLMDTEAFF; DNA: TGTGCCAGCAGCGCGGGACAGGGTCTAATGGACACTGAAGCTTTCTTT; V: TRBV5-6; size: .; J: TRBJ1-1; D: TRBD1
CDR3: CASSQAPGQKYF; DNA: TGTGCCAGCAGCCAAGCTCCGGGACAGAAGTACTTC; V: TRBV3-1/TRBV3-2; size: .; J: TRBJ2-4; D: TRBD1
CDR3: CASSKGLAFNEQFF; DNA: TGTGCCAGCAGCAAGGGACTAGCTTTCAATGAGCAGTTCTTC; V: TRBV7-2; size: .; J: TRBJ2-1; D: TRBD2
CDR3: CASSAIQGSGNQPQHF; DNA: TGTGCCAGCAGCGCAATACAGGGCTCCGGCAATCAGCCCCAGCATTTT; V: TRBV7-9; size: few; J: TRBJ1-5; D: .
CDR3: CASSPGTNSYNEQFF; DNA: TGTGCCAGCAGCCCAGGGACTAACTCCTACAATGAGCAGTTCTTC; V: TRBV9; size: .; J: TRBJ2-1; D: TRBD2
CDR3: CASSHDRVGEKLFF; DNA: TGTGCCAGCAGCCATGACAGGGTCGGTGAAAAACTGTTTTTT; V: TRBV4-2; size: .; J: TRBJ1-4; D: TRBD1
CDR3: CATSDPTGAGELFF; DNA: TGTGCCACCAGTGACCCAACAGGGGCCGGGGAGCTGTTTTTT; V: TRBV24-1; size: .; J: TRBJ2-2; D: TRBD1
CDR3: CASSPDMTVDEQYF; DNA: TGTGCCAGCAGCCCGGACATGACGGTCGACGAGCAGTACTTC; V: TRBV7-9; size: .; J: TRBJ2-7; D: .
CDR3: CASSYGGGSGQPQHF; DNA: TGTGCCAGCAGTTACGGGGGGGGTAGTGGACAGCCCCAGCATTTT; V: TRBV6-6; size: .; J: TRBJ1-5; D: .
CDR3: CSVQSGETQYF; DNA: TGCAGCGTCCAGTCGGGGGAGACCCAGTACTTC; V: TRBV29-1; size: .; J: TRBJ2-5; D: .
CDR3: CASSLGEGRQETQYF; DNA: TGCGCCAGCAGCTTGGGAGAGGGCAGACAAGAGACCCAGTACTTC; V: TRBV5-1; size: .; J: TRBJ2-5; D: .
CDR3: CASSPGGTSGGQETQYF; DNA: TGCGCCAGCAGCCCAGGGGGCACTAGCGGGGGCCAAGAGACCCAGTACTTC; V: TRBV5-1; size: .; J: TRBJ2-5; D: TRBD2
CDR3: CASSQDSGWGAYEQYF; DNA: TGTGCCAGCAGCCAAGATTCGGGGTGGGGAGCCTACGAGCAGTACTTC; V: TRBV14; size: .; J: TRBJ2-7; D: .
CDR3: CASSQTDTYNEQFF; DNA: TGTGCCAGCAGCCAAACCGACACCTACAATGAGCAGTTCTTC; V: TRBV3-1/TRBV3-2; size: .; J: TRBJ2-1; D: .
CDR3: CASSQVDLGLAGANEQFF; DNA: TGCGCCAGCAGCCAAGTTGATCTGGGACTAGCGGGAGCCAATGAGCAGTTCTTC; V: TRBV4-1; size: .; J: TRBJ2-1; D: TRBD2
CDR3: CASSLQGLKNTGELFF; DNA: TGTGCCAGCTCCCTTCAGGGGCTCAAAAACACCGGGGAGCTGTTTTTT; V: TRBV18; size: .; J: TRBJ2-2; D: .
CDR3: CASSFGQATSYGYTF; DNA: TGTGCCAGCAGCTTCGGACAGGCCACTTCCTATGGCTACACCTTC; V: TRBV2; size: .; J: TRBJ1-2; D: TRBD1
CDR3: CASSPGWGGRAFF; DNA: TGTGCCAGCAGCCCCGGGTGGGGGGGCCGAGCTTTCTTT; V: TRBV7-3; size: once; J: TRBJ1-1; D: .
CDR3: CASSFFDQPQHF; DNA: TGTGCCAGCAGCTTTTTCGATCAGCCCCAGCATTTT; V: TRBV11-2; size: .; J: TRBJ1-5; D: .
CDR3: CASSLTGMGNTIYF; DNA: TGTGCCAGCAGTTTAACGGGGATGGGAAACACCATATATTTT; V: TRBV27; size: few; J: TRBJ1-3; D: .
CDR3: CASSLAGLAGSPETQYF; DNA: TGTGCCAGCAGCTTAGCGGGACTAGCGGGGTCTCCCGAGACCCAGTACTTC; V: TRBV7-9; size: .; J: TRBJ2-5; D: TRBD2
CDR3: CASSPPGGMGTEAFF; DNA: TGTGCCAGCAGCCCCCCCGGGGGTATGGGGACTGAAGCTTTCTTT; V: TRBV7-2; size: .; J: TRBJ1-1; D: .
CDR3: CASSPGMNTEAFF; DNA: TGTGCCAGCAGCCCGGGGATGAACACTGAAGCTTTCTTT; V: TRBV7-3; size: once; J: TRBJ1-1; D: .
CDR3: CASSYSPTDEAFF; DNA: TGTGCCAGCAGTTACTCACCGACAGATGAAGCTTTCTTT; V: TRBV6-6; size: .; J: TRBJ1-1; D: .
CDR3: CASRPGGIYTDTQYF; DNA: TGTGCCAGCAGACCCGGGGGGATATACACAGATACGCAGTATTTT; V: TRBV3-1/TRBV3-2; size: .; J: TRBJ2-3; D: TRBD2
CDR3: CASSGRQGATTDTQYF; DNA: TGTGCCAGCAGCGGGCGACAGGGGGCCACCACAGATACGCAGTATTTT; V: TRBV9; size: .; J: TRBJ2-3; D: TRBD1
CDR3: CASSLTGVNTEAFF; DNA: TGTGCCAGCAGCTTGACAGGGGTGAACACTGAAGCTTTCTTT; V: TRBV11-2; size: .; J: TRBJ1-1; D: TRBD1
CDR3: CSVELASGGNYEQYF; DNA: TGCAGCGTTGAACTGGCTAGCGGGGGCAACTACGAGCAGTACTTC; V: TRBV29-1; size: .; J: TRBJ2-7; D: TRBD2
CDR3: CASSSDRGYGYTF; DNA: TGTGCCAGCAGCTCCGACAGGGGCTATGGCTACACCTTC; V: TRBV6-5; size: .; J: TRBJ1-2; D: TRBD1
CDR3: CASSYFGSSGRGEQYF; DNA: TGTGCCAGCAGTTACTTCGGGTCTAGCGGGAGGGGAGAGCAGTACTTC; V: TRBV6-2/TRBV6-3; size: .; J: TRBJ2-7; D: TRBD2
CDR3: CASSYKGAQGSPLHF; DNA: TGTGCCAGCAGTTACAAAGGGGCCCAAGGTTCACCCCTCCACTTT; V: TRBV6-2/TRBV6-3; size: .; J: TRBJ1-6; D: .
CDR3: CASSSPDRSVYGYTF; DNA: TGTGCCAGCAGTTCCCCGGACAGGAGCGTCTATGGCTACACCTTC; V: TRBV6-2/TRBV6-3; size: .; J: TRBJ1-2; D: TRBD1
CDR3: CASSLHRANEQFF; DNA: TGTGCCAGCAGTTTACACAGGGCCAATGAGCAGTTCTTC; V: TRBV27; size: .; J: TRBJ2-1; D: .
CDR3: CASSPGNSNTEAFF; DNA: TGTGCCAGCAGCCCAGGGAATTCGAACACTGAAGCTTTCTTT; V: TRBV7-3; size: .; J: TRBJ1-1; D: .
CDR3: CASTRLSSGANVLTF; DNA: TGTGCCAGCACCCGACTTAGCTCTGGGGCCAACGTCCTGACTTTC; V: TRBV2; size: few; J: TRBJ2-6; D: .
CDR3: CASSKETGGRSYEQYF; DNA: TGTGCCAGCAGCAAAGAGACAGGGGGTCGCTCCTACGAGCAGTACTTC; V: TRBV21-1; size: once; J: TRBJ2-7; D: .
CDR3: CASSPAIQGTGANVLTF; DNA: TGTGCCAGCTCACCCGCGATACAGGGAACAGGGGCCAACGTCCTGACTTTC; V: TRBV18; size: .; J: TRBJ2-6; D: .
CDR3: CASSDPTSRDTQYF; DNA: TGTGCCAGCAGTGACCCCACCTCTAGGGATACGCAGTATTTT; V: TRBV6-4; size: .; J: TRBJ2-3; D: .
CDR3: CASSLSVGRGAEAFF; DNA: TGTGCCAGCAGCTTATCGGTGGGGCGTGGGGCTGAAGCTTTCTTT; V: TRBV7-9; size: .; J: TRBJ1-1; D: .
CDR3: CAWRRQGNTEAFF; DNA: TGTGCCTGGAGGAGACAGGGGAACACTGAAGCTTTCTTT; V: TRBV30; size: .; J: TRBJ1-1; D: TRBD1
CDR3: CASSQDSRGQGNTEAFF; DNA: TGCGCCAGCAGCCAAGATTCCAGAGGACAGGGGAACACTGAAGCTTTCTTT; V: TRBV4-3; size: .; J: TRBJ1-1; D: TRBD1
CDR3: CASSKYSNQPQHF; DNA: TGTGCCAGCAGCAAATATAGCAATCAGCCCCAGCATTTT; V: TRBV9; size: .; J: TRBJ1-5; D: .
CDR3: CAITEGGLAGANTGELFF; DNA: TGTGCCATCACCGAGGGAGGACTAGCGGGGGCTAACACCGGGGAGCTGTTTTTT; V: TRBV10-3; size: once; J: TRBJ2-2; D: TRBD2
CDR3: CASSRTPRGEKLFF; DNA: TGTGCCAGCAGTCGAACTCCCAGGGGCGAAAAACTGTTTTTT; V: TRBV6-5; size: few; J: TRBJ1-4; D: .
CDR3: CASSKGQGAANEKLFF; DNA: TGCGCCAGCAGCAAAGGACAGGGGGCTGCTAATGAAAAACTGTTTTTT; V: TRBV5-1; size: .; J: TRBJ1-4; D: TRBD1
CDR3: CASSPQALPNNEQFF; DNA: TGTGCCAGCAGCCCCCAGGCCCTTCCGAACAATGAGCAGTTCTTC; V: TRBV28; size: .; J: TRBJ2-1; D: .
CDR3: CASSPGQGRSGRELFF; DNA: TGTGCCAGCAGCCCCGGACAGGGTAGATCTGGGCGGGAGCTGTTTTTT; V: TRBV7-2; size: .; J: TRBJ2-2; D: TRBD1